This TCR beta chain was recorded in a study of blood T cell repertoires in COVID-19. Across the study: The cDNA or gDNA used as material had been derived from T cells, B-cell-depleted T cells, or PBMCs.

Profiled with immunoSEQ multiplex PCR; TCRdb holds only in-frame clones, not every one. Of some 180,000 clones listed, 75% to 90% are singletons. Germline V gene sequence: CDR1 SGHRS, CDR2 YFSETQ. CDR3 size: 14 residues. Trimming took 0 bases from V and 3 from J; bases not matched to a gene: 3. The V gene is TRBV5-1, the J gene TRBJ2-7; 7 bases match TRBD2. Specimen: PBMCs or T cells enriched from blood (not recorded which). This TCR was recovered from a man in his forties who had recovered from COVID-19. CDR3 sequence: CASSLDGDYYEQYF. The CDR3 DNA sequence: TGCGCCAGCAGCTTGGACGGGGACTACTACGAGCAGTACTTC.